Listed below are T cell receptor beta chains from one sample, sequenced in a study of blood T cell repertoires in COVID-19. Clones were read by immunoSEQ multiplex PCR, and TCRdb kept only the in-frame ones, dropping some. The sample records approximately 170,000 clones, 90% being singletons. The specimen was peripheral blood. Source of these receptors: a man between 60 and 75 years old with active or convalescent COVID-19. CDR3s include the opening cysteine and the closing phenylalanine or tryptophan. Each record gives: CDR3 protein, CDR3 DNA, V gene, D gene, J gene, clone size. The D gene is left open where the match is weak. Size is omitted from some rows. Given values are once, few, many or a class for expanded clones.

CDR3: CASSRDRGDYEQYF
DNA: TGCGCCAGCAGCAGGGACAGGGGTGACTACGAGCAGTACTTC
V: TRBV5-1
D: TRBD1
J: TRBJ2-7
size: .

CDR3: CASSYSTGISYEQYF
DNA: TGTGCCAGCAGTTACTCTACAGGGATCTCCTACGAGCAGTACTTC
V: TRBV6-5
D: .
J: TRBJ2-7
size: .

CDR3: CASSLGALQETQYF
DNA: TGCGCCAGCAGCTTGGGAGCATTGCAAGAGACCCAGTACTTC
V: TRBV5-1
D: .
J: TRBJ2-5
size: .

CDR3: CASSLPSSGNTIYF
DNA: TGTGCCAGCAGCTTGCCCAGCTCTGGAAACACCATATATTTT
V: TRBV5-6
D: .
J: TRBJ1-3
size: .

CDR3: CASSPAAGFGYTF
DNA: TGTGCCAGCTCACCCGCGGCAGGGTTTGGCTACACCTTC
V: TRBV18
D: .
J: TRBJ1-2
size: .

CDR3: CASSEVAGGFNQPQHF
DNA: TGCGCCAGCAGTGAAGTAGCAGGGGGCTTCAATCAGCCCCAGCATTTT
V: TRBV10-2
D: TRBD1
J: TRBJ1-5
size: .

CDR3: CASSAREGRGTEAFF
DNA: TGTGCCAGCAGCGCGAGGGAGGGGAGGGGCACTGAAGCTTTCTTT
V: TRBV9
D: .
J: TRBJ1-1
size: .

CDR3: CASSLNRGLSTDTQYF
DNA: TGTGCCAGCAGCTTGAATAGGGGACTAAGCACAGATACGCAGTATTTT
V: TRBV5-4
D: TRBD2
J: TRBJ2-3
size: .

CDR3: CAISFGVGTEAFF
DNA: TGTGCCATCAGTTTCGGGGTCGGCACTGAAGCTTTCTTT
V: TRBV10-3
D: .
J: TRBJ1-1
size: .

CDR3: CASSLPYRYNEQFF
DNA: TGTGCCAGCAGCTTACCCTACCGCTACAATGAGCAGTTCTTC
V: TRBV7-2
D: .
J: TRBJ2-1
size: .

CDR3: CASSHGTSAQETQYF
DNA: TGTGCCAGCAGTCACGGGACTAGCGCTCAAGAGACCCAGTACTTC
V: TRBV6-5
D: TRBD2
J: TRBJ2-5
size: .

CDR3: CASSQAVTDTGELFF
DNA: TGCGCCAGCAGCCAAGCCGTGACAGACACCGGGGAGCTGTTTTTT
V: TRBV4-1
D: .
J: TRBJ2-2
size: .

CDR3: CASSYRQESGGEKLFF
DNA: TGTGCCAGCAGTTACCGACAGGAGTCAGGCGGGGAAAAACTGTTTTTT
V: TRBV6-5
D: .
J: TRBJ1-4
size: few

CDR3: CASSKTDSRSYEQYF
DNA: TGTGCCAGCAGCAAAACGGACAGCAGGTCCTACGAGCAGTACTTC
V: TRBV6-5
D: .
J: TRBJ2-7
size: .

CDR3: CASRSDSNAYGYTF
DNA: TGCGCCAGCAGGTCGGACAGTAACGCCTATGGCTACACCTTC
V: TRBV5-1
D: .
J: TRBJ1-2
size: .

CDR3: CASSYSGQGAYEQYF
DNA: TGTGCCAGCAGTTACTCAGGACAGGGTGCATACGAGCAGTACTTC
V: TRBV6-5
D: TRBD1
J: TRBJ2-7
size: .

CDR3: CASSAQAQGYEQYF
DNA: TGTGCCAGCAGCGCGCAGGCACAGGGCTACGAGCAGTACTTC
V: TRBV9
D: .
J: TRBJ2-7
size: .

CDR3: CASRDRDNQPQHF
DNA: TGTGCCAGTAGGGACAGGGACAATCAGCCCCAGCATTTT
V: TRBV19
D: TRBD1
J: TRBJ1-5
size: .

CDR3: CASTDPGGLSGNTIYF
DNA: TGTGCCAGCACCGACCCGGGGGGGCTTTCTGGAAACACCATATATTTT
V: TRBV6-6
D: .
J: TRBJ1-3
size: .

CDR3: CASSSQGSLALHF
DNA: TGTGCCAGCAGTTCACAGGGTTCCTTGGCCCTCCACTTT
V: TRBV27
D: .
J: TRBJ1-6
size: .

CDR3: CASSLSGGLPGFAKNIQYF
DNA: TGTGCCAGCAGCTTATCCGGGGGACTTCCAGGATTTGCCAAAAACATTCAGTACTTC
V: TRBV5-5
D: .
J: TRBJ2-4
size: .

CDR3: CASSLQGLAGGTDTQYF
DNA: TGCGCCAGCAGCCTCCAGGGACTAGCGGGGGGTACAGATACGCAGTATTTT
V: TRBV4-1
D: TRBD2
J: TRBJ2-3
size: .

CDR3: CASTGTGEHGYTF
DNA: TGTGCCAGCACGGGGACAGGGGAACATGGCTACACCTTC
V: TRBV12-3/TRBV12-4
D: TRBD1
J: TRBJ1-2
size: .

CDR3: CASSSTGAPASYNNEQFF
DNA: TGTGCCAGCAGCTCGACAGGGGCCCCGGCGTCGTATAACAATGAGCAGTTCTTC
V: TRBV7-2
D: TRBD1
J: TRBJ2-1
size: .

CDR3: CASSLLQGLSYEQYF
DNA: TGTGCCAGCAGCTTACTCCAGGGGCTGAGCTACGAGCAGTACTTC
V: TRBV7-9
D: .
J: TRBJ2-7
size: .

CDR3: CATSRQGGLNQPQHF
DNA: TGTGCCACCAGCAGACAGGGGGGCCTTAATCAGCCCCAGCATTTT
V: TRBV15
D: TRBD1
J: TRBJ1-5
size: .

CDR3: CASSLIGPWNTEAFF
DNA: TGCGCCAGCAGCTTGATTGGGCCCTGGAACACTGAAGCTTTCTTT
V: TRBV5-1
D: .
J: TRBJ1-1
size: once

CDR3: CASSPDIWIRAGELFF
DNA: TGTGCCAGCAGCCCCGACATATGGATCCGTGCCGGGGAGCTGTTTTTT
V: TRBV4-2
D: .
J: TRBJ2-2
size: .

CDR3: CASKLQVGNTEAFF
DNA: TGCGCCAGCAAACTCCAGGTGGGGAACACTGAAGCTTTCTTT
V: TRBV5-1
D: .
J: TRBJ1-1
size: .

CDR3: CASSAGDRGGGNTIYF
DNA: TGTGCCAGCAGCGCGGGGGACAGGGGGGGAGGAAACACCATATATTTT
V: TRBV2
D: TRBD1
J: TRBJ1-3
size: .

CDR3: CASSFLAGGSLGKTQYF
DNA: TGCGCCAGCAGCTTCTTAGCGGGGGGCTCATTGGGAAAGACCCAGTACTTC
V: TRBV5-1
D: TRBD2
J: TRBJ2-5
size: .

CDR3: CSASGQGRTYEQYF
DNA: TGCAGTGCTAGTGGACAGGGACGCACCTACGAGCAGTACTTC
V: TRBV20-1
D: TRBD1
J: TRBJ2-7
size: .

CDR3: CAISAGSYSNQPQHF
DNA: TGTGCCATCAGTGCGGGTTCTTATAGCAATCAGCCCCAGCATTTT
V: TRBV10-3
D: .
J: TRBJ1-5
size: once

CDR3: CAWRLSGGRGYTF
DNA: TGTGCCTGGAGGCTCTCAGGGGGCAGAGGCTACACCTTC
V: TRBV30
D: TRBD1
J: TRBJ1-2
size: .

CDR3: CASSFTGTGTGELFF
DNA: TGTGCCAGCAGCTTTACCGGGACAGGGACCGGGGAGCTGTTTTTT
V: TRBV7-2
D: TRBD1
J: TRBJ2-2
size: .

CDR3: CASSLPGARAGELFF
DNA: TGCGCCAGCAGCTTGCCTGGGGCTCGGGCCGGGGAGCTGTTTTTT
V: TRBV5-1
D: .
J: TRBJ2-2
size: .

CDR3: CASSLSYRSSYNEQFF
DNA: TGCGCCAGCAGCTTGAGTTACCGGAGCTCCTACAATGAGCAGTTCTTC
V: TRBV5-1
D: .
J: TRBJ2-1
size: .

CDR3: CASSGTGGVDTEAFF
DNA: TGTGCCAGTAGTGGGACAGGGGGCGTTGACACTGAAGCTTTCTTT
V: TRBV19
D: TRBD1
J: TRBJ1-1
size: .

CDR3: CASSLDQGGHDEKLFF
DNA: TGTGCCAGCAGCTTAGACCAGGGCGGTCATGATGAAAAACTGTTTTTT
V: TRBV7-2
D: .
J: TRBJ1-4
size: once

CDR3: CASSVAGGLAPITQYF
DNA: TGTGCCAGCAGCGTAGCTGGCGGACTAGCGCCTATCACGCAGTATTTT
V: TRBV9
D: TRBD2
J: TRBJ2-3
size: .

CDR3: CASSQSGTGLGNTIYF
DNA: TGTGCCAGCAGCCAATCCGGGACAGGACTTGGAAACACCATATATTTT
V: TRBV5-5
D: TRBD1
J: TRBJ1-3
size: few

CDR3: CASSYGTAQETQYF
DNA: TGTGCCAGCAGTTACGGGACAGCCCAAGAGACCCAGTACTTC
V: TRBV6-5
D: TRBD1
J: TRBJ2-5
size: .

CDR3: CASSQDTGVNQYF
DNA: TGCGCCAGCAGCCAGGACACAGGGGTTAATCAGTACTTC
V: TRBV4-1
D: TRBD1
J: TRBJ2-4
size: once

CDR3: CASSSQGPNTEAFF
DNA: TGCGCCAGCAGCTCACAGGGACCGAACACTGAAGCTTTCTTT
V: TRBV5-1
D: .
J: TRBJ1-1
size: .

CDR3: CASSQDRGLSTEAFF
DNA: TGTGCCAGCAGCCAAGATAGGGGGCTATCCACTGAAGCTTTCTTT
V: TRBV4-2
D: TRBD1
J: TRBJ1-1
size: .

CDR3: CASSLGQTYEQYF
DNA: TGTGCCAGCAGTTTGGGACAGACCTACGAGCAGTACTTC
V: TRBV12-3/TRBV12-4
D: TRBD1
J: TRBJ2-7
size: .